These 5 T cell receptor beta chains came from one sample sequenced in a study of control samples from healthy donors and cancer patients (TCRdb year 2020). The library was produced with the immunoSEQ multiplex PCR assay. This is the immuneACCESS table as TCRdb keeps it, with only in-frame sequences that have V and J called. A part of the clones is gone; compared with another copy, unresolved V genes explain less than half, and the rest is unexplained. This sample lists 85,000 to 100,000 clones; approximately 82% were detected once. The top ten hold about 2% of the sample. Input material: blood. These receptors all come from a man aged 60 to 69 in good health.

DNA of the CDR3: TGCGCCAGCAGCGGGCGGGGGTACAGGGGCGGCACCGGGGAGCTGTTTTTT. This encodes CASSGRGYRGGTGELFF. This chain links TRBV4-1 with TRBJ2-2; perhaps D is TRBD1 or TRBD2 (7 bases each). Trimming removed 5 bases at V and 4 bases at J, with 20 bases between. CDR3 length equals 17 residues. The V gene's germline CDR1 is MGHRA and CDR2 YSYEKL.

This clone came up a few times. The J gene is TRBJ2-5, the V gene TRBV12-3 or TRBV12-4; D uncertain. This CDR3 region has 13 residues. V lost 7 bases and J lost 3, with 12 bases in between. The CDR3 protein is CASTLRTEETQYF. The CDR3 region has the DNA TGTGCCAGCACCTTAAGGACCGAAGAGACCCAGTACTTC.

The CDR3 loop reads CASSLDIQAHNEKLFF. CDR3 nucleotide sequence: TGTGCCAGCTCGCTCGATATACAGGCTCATAATGAAAAACTGTTTTTT. This sequence joins TRBV18 and TRBJ1-4; possibly TRBD1 for D (5 bases). The CDR3 consists of 16 residues. Germline CDR1 KGHSH, CDR2 LQKENI. Trimming cost V 6 bases and J 4 bases, with 18 bases left between them.

Comment on this clone: At one end the junction does not follow the germline gene, possibly because of a read error. This chain links TRBV6-2 or TRBV6-3 with TRBJ2-4; 9 bases match TRBD2. The CDR3 covers 15 residues. In germline, CDR1 is MNHEY, CDR2 SVGEGT. CDR3 region: CASSYSRGSGGPEDF. CDR3 in DNA: TGTGCCAGCAGTTACTCAAGGGGGAGCGGGGGGCCGGAGGACTTC.

The chain links TRBV9 to TRBJ1-2; unclear D gene. The CDR3 contains 14 residues. The V end lost 6 bases, the J end lost 2 bases, and 14 bases lay between the germline ends. Germline CDR1 SGDLS, CDR2 YYNGEE. The chain's CDR3 is CASTSSSLNYGYTF. CDR3 coding DNA: TGTGCCAGCACCTCTTCGTCTTTAAACTATGGCTACACCTTC.